This T cell receptor beta chain came from a study of CD8+ T cells in alopecia areata. Whole-study results and caveats: Scalp clonality, along with expanded CD8+ clones among the top 100, was significantly decreased by tofacitinib.

TCR sequencing used cDNA made by reverse transcription of extracted RNA. Using immunoSEQ multiplex PCR, the repertoire was profiled, and TCRdb retains in-frame clones only, with some absent. The sample consists of tens of thousands of clones, around three quarters of them appearing once. The germline CDR1 and CDR2 sequences are SGHVS and FNYEAQ. Trimming took 4 bases from V and 2 from J; bases not matched to a gene: 4. The CDR3 consists of 14 residues. Treatment given: oral pan-JAK inhibitor, 5-10 mg twice daily. Regarding this clone: Its antigen is as yet unknown.

This chain links TRBV7-6 with TRBJ2-5; 7 bases align to TRBD1. Sequences were derived from CD8+ T cells sorted from blood, sampled at week 44, from a patient treated with tofacitinib. The clonotype was recovered from a human donor with alopecia areata. Here the CDR3 reads CASSWGQRQETQYF. As DNA, the CDR3 is TGTGCCAGCAGCTGGGGACAGCGTCAAGAGACCCAGTACTTC.